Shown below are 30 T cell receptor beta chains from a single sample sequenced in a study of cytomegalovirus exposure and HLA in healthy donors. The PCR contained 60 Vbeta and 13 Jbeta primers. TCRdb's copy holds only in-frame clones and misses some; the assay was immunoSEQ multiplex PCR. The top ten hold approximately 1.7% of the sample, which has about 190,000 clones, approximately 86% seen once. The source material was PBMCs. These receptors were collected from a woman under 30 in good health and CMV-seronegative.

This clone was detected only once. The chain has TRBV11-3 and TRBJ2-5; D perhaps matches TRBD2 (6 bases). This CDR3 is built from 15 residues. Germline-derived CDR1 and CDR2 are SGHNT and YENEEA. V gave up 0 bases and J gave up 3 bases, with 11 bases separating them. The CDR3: CASSLDPRGKETQYF. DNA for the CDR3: TGTGCCAGCAGCTTAGATCCGCGGGGTAAAGAGACCCAGTACTTC.

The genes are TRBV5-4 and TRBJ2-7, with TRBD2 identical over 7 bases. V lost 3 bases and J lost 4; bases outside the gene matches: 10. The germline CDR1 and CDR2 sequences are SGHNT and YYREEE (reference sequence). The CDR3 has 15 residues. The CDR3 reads CASSYDPRGGYEQYF. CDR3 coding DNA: TGTGCCAGCAGCTACGACCCCCGGGGAGGGTACGAGCAGTACTTC.

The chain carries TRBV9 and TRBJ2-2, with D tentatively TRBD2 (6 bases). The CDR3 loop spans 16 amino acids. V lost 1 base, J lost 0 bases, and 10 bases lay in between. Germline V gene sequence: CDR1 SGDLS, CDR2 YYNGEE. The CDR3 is CASSVRLAANTGELFF. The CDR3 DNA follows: TGTGCCAGCAGCGTACGGTTAGCGGCGAACACCGGGGAGCTGTTTTTT.

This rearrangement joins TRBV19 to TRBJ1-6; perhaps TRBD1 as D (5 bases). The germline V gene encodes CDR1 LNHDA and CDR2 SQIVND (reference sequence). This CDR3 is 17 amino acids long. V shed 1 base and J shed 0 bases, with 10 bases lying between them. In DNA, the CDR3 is TGTGCCAGTAGTATAGCCCAGGGCAGCTCCTATAATTCACCCCTCCACTTT. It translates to CASSIAQGSSYNSPLHF.

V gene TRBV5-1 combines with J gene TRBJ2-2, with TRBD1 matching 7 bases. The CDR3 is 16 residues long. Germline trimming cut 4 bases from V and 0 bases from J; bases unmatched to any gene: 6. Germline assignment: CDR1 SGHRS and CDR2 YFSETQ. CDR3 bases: TGCGCCAGCAGCGCCACAGGGGTAACGAACACCGGGGAGCTGTTTTTT. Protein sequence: CASSATGVTNTGELFF.

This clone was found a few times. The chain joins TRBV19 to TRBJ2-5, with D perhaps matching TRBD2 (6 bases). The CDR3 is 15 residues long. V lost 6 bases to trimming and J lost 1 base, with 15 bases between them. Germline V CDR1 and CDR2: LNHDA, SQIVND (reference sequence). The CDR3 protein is CASSNPGLLQETQYF. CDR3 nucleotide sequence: TGTGCCAGTAGCAACCCGGGACTCCTCCAAGAGACCCAGTACTTC.

The CDR3 here is CASSPTSIYGYTF. The CDR3 DNA sequence: TGTGCCAGCAGCCCGACATCGATCTATGGCTACACCTTC. V gene TRBV27 combines with J gene TRBJ1-2; D not resolved. V shed 6 bases and J shed 4 bases, with 12 bases lying between them. Per germline, CDR1 MNHEY and CDR2 SMNVEV (reference sequence). This CDR3 has 13 amino acids.

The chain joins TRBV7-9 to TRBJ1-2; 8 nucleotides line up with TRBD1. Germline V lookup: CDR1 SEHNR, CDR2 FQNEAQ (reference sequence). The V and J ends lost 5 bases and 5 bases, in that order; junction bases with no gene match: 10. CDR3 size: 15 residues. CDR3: CASSREQGGLYGYTF. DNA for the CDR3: TGTGCCAGCAGCCGGGAACAGGGGGGTCTGTATGGCTACACCTTC.

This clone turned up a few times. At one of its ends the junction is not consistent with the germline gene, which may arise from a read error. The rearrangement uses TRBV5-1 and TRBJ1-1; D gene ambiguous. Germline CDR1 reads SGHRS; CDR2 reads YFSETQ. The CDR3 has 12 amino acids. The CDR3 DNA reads TGCGCCAGCAGCCCCTCCACCACCCCCCACTCATTT. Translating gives CASSPSTTPHSF.

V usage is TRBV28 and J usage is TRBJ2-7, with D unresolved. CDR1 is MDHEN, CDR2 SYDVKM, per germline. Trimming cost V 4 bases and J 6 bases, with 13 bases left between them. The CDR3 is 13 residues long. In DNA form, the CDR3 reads TGTGCCAGCAGTTCCAGACTCTCACCCGAGCAGTACTTC. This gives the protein CASSSRLSPEQYF. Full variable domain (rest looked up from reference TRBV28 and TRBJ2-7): DVKVTQSSRYLVKRTGEKVFLECVQDMDHENMFWYRQDPGLGLRLIYFSYDVKMKEKGDIPEGYSVSREKKERFSLILESASTNQTSMYLCASSSRLSPEQYFGPGTRLTVT.

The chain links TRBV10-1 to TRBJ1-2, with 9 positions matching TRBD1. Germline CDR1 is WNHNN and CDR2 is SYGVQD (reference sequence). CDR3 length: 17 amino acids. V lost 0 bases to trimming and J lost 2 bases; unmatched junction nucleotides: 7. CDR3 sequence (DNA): TGCGCCAGCAGTGAGTCTGGTACCGGGACAGGGAACTATGGCTACACCTTC. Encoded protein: CASSESGTGTGNYGYTF.

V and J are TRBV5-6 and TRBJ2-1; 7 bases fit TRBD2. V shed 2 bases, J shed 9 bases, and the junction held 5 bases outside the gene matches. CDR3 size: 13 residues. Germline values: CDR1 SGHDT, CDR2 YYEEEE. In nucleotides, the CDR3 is TGTGCCAGCAGCTTTACGACTAGCCGTGAGCAGTTCTTC. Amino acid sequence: CASSFTTSREQFF. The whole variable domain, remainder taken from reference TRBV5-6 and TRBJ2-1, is DAGVTQSPTHLIKTRGQQVTLRCSPKSGHDTVSWYQQALGQGPQFIFQYYEEEERQRGNFPDRFSGHQFPNYSSELNVNALLLGDSALYLCASSFTTSREQFFGPGTRLTVL.

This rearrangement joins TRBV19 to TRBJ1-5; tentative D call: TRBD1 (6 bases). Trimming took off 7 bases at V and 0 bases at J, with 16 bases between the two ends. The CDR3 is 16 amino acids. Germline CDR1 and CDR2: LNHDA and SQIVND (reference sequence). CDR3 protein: CASTRWGQNSNQPQHF. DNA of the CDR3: TGTGCCAGTACCCGATGGGGGCAGAATAGCAATCAGCCCCAGCATTTT.

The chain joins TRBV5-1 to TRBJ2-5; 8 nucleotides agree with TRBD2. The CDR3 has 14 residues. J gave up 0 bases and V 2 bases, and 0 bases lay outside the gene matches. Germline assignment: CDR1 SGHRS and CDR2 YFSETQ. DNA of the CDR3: TGCGCCAGCAGCTTTAGCGGGAACCAAGAGACCCAGTACTTC. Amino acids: CASSFSGNQETQYF. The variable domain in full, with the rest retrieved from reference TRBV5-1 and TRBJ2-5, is KAGVTQTPRYLIKTRGQQVTLSCSPISGHRSVSWYQQTPGQGLQFLFEYFSETQRNKGNFPGRFSGRQFSNSRSEMNVSTLELGDSALYLCASSFSGNQETQYFGPGTRLLVL.

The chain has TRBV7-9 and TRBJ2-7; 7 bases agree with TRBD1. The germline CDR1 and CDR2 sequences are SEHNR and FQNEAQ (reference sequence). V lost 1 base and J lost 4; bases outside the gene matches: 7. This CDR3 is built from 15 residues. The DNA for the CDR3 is TGTGCCAGCAGCTTAGGACAGGGTTTAGGTTACGAGCAGTACTTC. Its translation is CASSLGQGLGYEQYF.

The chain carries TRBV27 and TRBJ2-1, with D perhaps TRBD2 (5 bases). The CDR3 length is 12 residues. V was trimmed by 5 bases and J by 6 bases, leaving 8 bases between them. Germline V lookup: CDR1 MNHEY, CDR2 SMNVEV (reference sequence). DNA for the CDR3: TGTGCCAGCAGTCGGGAACTCAATGAGCAGTTCTTC. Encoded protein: CASSRELNEQFF.

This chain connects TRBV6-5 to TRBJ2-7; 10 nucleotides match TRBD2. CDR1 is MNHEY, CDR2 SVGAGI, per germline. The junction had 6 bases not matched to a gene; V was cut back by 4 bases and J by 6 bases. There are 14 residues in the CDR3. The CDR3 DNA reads TGTGCCAGCAGTTCTCCGGGACTAGCGAGCGAGCAGTACTTC. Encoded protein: CASSSPGLASEQYF.

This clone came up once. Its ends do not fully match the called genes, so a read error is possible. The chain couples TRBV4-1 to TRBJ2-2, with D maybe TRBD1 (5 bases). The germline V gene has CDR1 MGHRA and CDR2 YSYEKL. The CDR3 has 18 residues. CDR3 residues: CASSQDPPGYANTGELFF. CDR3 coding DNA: TGCGCTAGCAGCCAAGATCCGCCAGGGTACGCGAACACCGGGGAGCTGTTTTTT.

As DNA, the CDR3 is TGTGCCAGCAGCTTGGTGGGTCAGGGTAATCAGCCCCAGCATTTT. Encoded protein: CASSLVGQGNQPQHF. The gene calls are TRBV7-9 and TRBJ1-5; TRBD1 might be the D (5 bases). V was pared by 3 bases and J by 4 bases, with 13 bases between. This CDR3 is built from 15 residues. In germline, CDR1 is SEHNR, CDR2 FQNEAQ (reference sequence).

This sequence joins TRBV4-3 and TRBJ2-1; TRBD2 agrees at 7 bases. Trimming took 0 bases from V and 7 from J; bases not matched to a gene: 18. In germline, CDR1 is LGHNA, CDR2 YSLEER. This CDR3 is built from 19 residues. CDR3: CASSQDILAEAGIANEQFF. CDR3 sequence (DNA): TGCGCCAGCAGCCAAGATATTTTAGCGGAAGCGGGGATAGCGAATGAGCAGTTCTTC.

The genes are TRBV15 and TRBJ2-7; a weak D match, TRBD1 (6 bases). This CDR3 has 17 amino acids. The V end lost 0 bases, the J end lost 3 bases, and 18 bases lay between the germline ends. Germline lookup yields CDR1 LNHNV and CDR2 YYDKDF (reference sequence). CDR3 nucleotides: TGTGCCACCAGCAGAGATCACCTGGGGGCCTGGGACTACGAGCAGTACTTC. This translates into CATSRDHLGAWDYEQYF.

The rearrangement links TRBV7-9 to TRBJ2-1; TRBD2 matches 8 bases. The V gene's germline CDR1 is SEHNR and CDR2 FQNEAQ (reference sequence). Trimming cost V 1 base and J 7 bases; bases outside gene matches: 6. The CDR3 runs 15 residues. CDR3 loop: CASSLEREGRNEQFF. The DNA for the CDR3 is TGTGCCAGCAGCTTAGAACGGGAGGGTCGGAATGAGCAGTTCTTC. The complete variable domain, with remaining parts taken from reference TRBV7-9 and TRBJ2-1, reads DTGVSQNPRHKITKRGQNVTFRCDPISEHNRLYWYRQTLGQGPEFLTYFQNEAQLEKSRLLSDRFSAERPKGSFSTLEIQRTEQGDSAMYLCASSLEREGRNEQFFGPGTRLTVL.

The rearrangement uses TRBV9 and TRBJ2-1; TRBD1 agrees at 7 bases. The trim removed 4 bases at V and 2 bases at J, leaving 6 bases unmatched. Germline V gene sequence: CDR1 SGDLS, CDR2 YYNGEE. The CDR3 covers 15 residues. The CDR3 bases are TGTGCCAGCAGCCTAGACAGGGAAGCCTACAATGAGCAGTTCTTC. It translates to CASSLDREAYNEQFF.

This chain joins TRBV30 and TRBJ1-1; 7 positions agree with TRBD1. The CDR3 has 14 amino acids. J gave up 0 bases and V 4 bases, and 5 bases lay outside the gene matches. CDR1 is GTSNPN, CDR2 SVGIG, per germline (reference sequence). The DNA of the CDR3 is TGTGCCTGGACGGGACAGCTTATGAACACTGAAGCTTTCTTT. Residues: CAWTGQLMNTEAFF. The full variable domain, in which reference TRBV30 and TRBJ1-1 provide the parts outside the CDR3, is SQTIHQWPATLVQPVGSPLSLECTVEGTSNPNLYWYRQAAGRGLQLLFYSVGIGQISSEVPQNLSASRPQDRQFILSSKKLLLSDSGFYLCAWTGQLMNTEAFFGQGTRLTVV.

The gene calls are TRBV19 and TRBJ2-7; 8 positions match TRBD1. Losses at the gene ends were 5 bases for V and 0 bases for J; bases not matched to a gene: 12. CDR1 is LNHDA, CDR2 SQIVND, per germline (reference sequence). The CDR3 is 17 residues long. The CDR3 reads CASSPRGRDRSSYEQYF. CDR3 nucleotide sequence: TGTGCCAGTAGTCCGAGAGGCCGGGACAGGAGCTCCTACGAGCAGTACTTC.

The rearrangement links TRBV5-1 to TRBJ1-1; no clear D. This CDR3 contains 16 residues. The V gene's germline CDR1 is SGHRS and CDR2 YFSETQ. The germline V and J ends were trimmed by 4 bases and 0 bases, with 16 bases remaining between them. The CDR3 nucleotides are TGCGCCAGCAGCAGAGTTACGGGAGCCGTGAACACTGAAGCTTTCTTT. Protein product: CASSRVTGAVNTEAFF.

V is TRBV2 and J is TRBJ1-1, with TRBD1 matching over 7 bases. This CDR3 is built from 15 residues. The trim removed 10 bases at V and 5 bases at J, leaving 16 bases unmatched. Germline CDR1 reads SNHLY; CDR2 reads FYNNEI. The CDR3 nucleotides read TGTGCCAAACACCCCCACAAGGGGGCGCGTACTGAAGCTTTCTTT. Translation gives CAKHPHKGARTEAFF.

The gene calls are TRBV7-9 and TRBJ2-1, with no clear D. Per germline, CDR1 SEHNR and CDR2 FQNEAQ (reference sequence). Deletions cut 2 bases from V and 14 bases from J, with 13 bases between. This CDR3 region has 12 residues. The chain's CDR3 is CASSLTEPPEFF. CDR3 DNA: TGTGCCAGCAGCTTAACGGAGCCCCCAGAGTTCTTC.

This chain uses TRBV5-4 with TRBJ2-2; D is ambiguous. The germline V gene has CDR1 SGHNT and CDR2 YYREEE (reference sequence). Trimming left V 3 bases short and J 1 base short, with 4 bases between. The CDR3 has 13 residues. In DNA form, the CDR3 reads TGTGCCAGCAGCTCGGGGAACACCGGGGAGCTGTTTTTT. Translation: CASSSGNTGELFF.

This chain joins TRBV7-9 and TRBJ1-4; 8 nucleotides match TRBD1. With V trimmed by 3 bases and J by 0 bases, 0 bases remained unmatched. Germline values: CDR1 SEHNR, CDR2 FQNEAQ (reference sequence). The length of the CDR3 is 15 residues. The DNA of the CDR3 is TGTGCCAGCAGCTTGGGACAGGCAACTAATGAAAAACTGTTTTTT. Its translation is CASSLGQATNEKLFF.